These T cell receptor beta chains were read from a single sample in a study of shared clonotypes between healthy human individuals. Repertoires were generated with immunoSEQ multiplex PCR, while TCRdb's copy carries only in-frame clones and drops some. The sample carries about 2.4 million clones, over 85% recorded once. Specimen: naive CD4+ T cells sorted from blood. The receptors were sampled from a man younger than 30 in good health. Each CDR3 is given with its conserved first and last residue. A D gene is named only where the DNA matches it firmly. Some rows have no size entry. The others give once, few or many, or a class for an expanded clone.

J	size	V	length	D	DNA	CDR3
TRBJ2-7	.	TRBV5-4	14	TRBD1	TGTGCCAGCAGCCCCGGACAGGGCCGTTACGAGCAGTACTTC	CASSPGQGRYEQYF
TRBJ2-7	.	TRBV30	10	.	TGTGCCTGGGGTGAGGCCGAGCAGTACTTC	CAWGEAEQYF
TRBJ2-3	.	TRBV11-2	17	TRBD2	TGTGCCAGCAGCTTAGGCACTTGGGCGGGAGCTTCGGATACGCAGTATTTT	CASSLGTWAGASDTQYF
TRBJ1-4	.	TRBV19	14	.	TGTGCCAGTAGTACCCTAGGGTCTAATGAAAAACTGTTTTTT	CASSTLGSNEKLFF
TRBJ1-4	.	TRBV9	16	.	TGTGCCAGCAGCGCGATCAAGCTCTTAACTAATGAAAAACTGTTTTTT	CASSAIKLLTNEKLFF
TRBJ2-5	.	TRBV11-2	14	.	TGTGCCAGCAGCTTAGGCGGGGCTATAGGGACCCAGTACTTC	CASSLGGAIGTQYF
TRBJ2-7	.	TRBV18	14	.	TGTGCCAGCTCACGAGAGACAGCACCCTACGAGCAGTACTTC	CASSRETAPYEQYF
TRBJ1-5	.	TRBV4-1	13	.	TGCGCCAGCAGCCAAGTATTATTGGCGCCCCAGCATTTT	CASSQVLLAPQHF
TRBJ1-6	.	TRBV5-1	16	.	TGCGCCAGCAGCTTGGCCGGGGGGGTAAAAGATTCACCCCTCCACTTT	CASSLAGGVKDSPLHF
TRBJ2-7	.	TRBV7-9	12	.	TGTGCCAGCAATGTCGACGGGGCCGAGCAGTACTTC	CASNVDGAEQYF
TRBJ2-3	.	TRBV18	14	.	TGTGCCAGCTCACGACCGGTGCCAAGGGATACGCAGTATTTT	CASSRPVPRDTQYF
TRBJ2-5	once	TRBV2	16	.	TGTGCCAGCAGTGATAGTGAGGGGCAGGGTAGGAAGACCCAGTACTTC	CASSDSEGQGRKTQYF
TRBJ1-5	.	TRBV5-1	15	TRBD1	TGCGCCAGCAGCCAGATGGGACAGAGCAATCAGCCCCAGCATTTT	CASSQMGQSNQPQHF
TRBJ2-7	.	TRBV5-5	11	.	TGTGCCAGCAGCCGTCGCCACGAGCAGTACTTC	CASSRRHEQYF
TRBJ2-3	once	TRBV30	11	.	TGTGCCGCCGCAGGCCCTAATACGCAGTATTTT	CAAAGPNTQYF
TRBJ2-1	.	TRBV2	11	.	TGTGCCAAGACAGCGGCCAATGAGCAGTTCTTC	CAKTAANEQFF
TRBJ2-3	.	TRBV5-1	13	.	TGCGCCAGCAGCGCAGCTAGCACAGATACGCAGTATTTT	CASSAASTDTQYF
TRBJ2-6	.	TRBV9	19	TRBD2	TGTGCCAGCAGTGGTCTTATTAAACTAGCGGGTGCTGGGGCCAACGTCCTGACTTTC	CASSGLIKLAGAGANVLTF
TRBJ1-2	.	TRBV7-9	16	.	TGTGCCAGCAGCTTTCCAGGGTTGACGCCTAACTATGGCTACACCTTC	CASSFPGLTPNYGYTF
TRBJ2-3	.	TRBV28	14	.	TGTGCCAGCAGTTTATCCCTCCCGGCAGATACGCAGTATTTT	CASSLSLPADTQYF
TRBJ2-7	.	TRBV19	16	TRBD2	TGTGCCAGTAGTATCCACCAGCGGGAGGACGTCTACGAGCAGTACTTC	CASSIHQREDVYEQYF
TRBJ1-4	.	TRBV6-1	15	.	TGTGCCAGCAGCAGGGAAGGGTCAACTAATGAAAAACTGTTTTTT	CASSREGSTNEKLFF
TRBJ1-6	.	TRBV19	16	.	TGTGCCAGTAGTGGACCTCCGTTCGGATATAATTCACCCCTCCACTTT	CASSGPPFGYNSPLHF
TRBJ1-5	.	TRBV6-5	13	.	TGTGCCAGCAGTCCGGAGGGCAATCAGCCCCAGCATTTT	CASSPEGNQPQHF
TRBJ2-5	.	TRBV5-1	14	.	TGCGCCAGCAGCTACACCGACAGGCAAGAGACCCAGTACTTC	CASSYTDRQETQYF
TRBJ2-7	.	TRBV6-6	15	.	TGTGCCAGCAGGATTAGCCGGGACACAGCCTACGAGCAGTACTTC	CASRISRDTAYEQYF
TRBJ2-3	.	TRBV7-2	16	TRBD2	TGTGCCAGCAGCTTGGGACTAGCGGGGCTCACAGATACGCAGTATTTT	CASSLGLAGLTDTQYF
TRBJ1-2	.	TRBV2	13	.	TGTGCCAGCCGCCCACAGGTGAACTATGGCTACACCTTC	CASRPQVNYGYTF
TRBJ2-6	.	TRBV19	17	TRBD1	TGTGCCAGTAGTCCGGGACAGGTCCTCTCTGGGGCCAACGTCCTGACTTTC	CASSPGQVLSGANVLTF
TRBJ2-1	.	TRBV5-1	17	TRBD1	TGCGCCAGCAGCCACCCCTTTCCGGGACAGGGAGGGTATCGGCAGTTCTTC	CASSHPFPGQGGYRQFF
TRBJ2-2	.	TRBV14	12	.	TGTGCCAGCAGCCGGAGCTCCGGGGAGCTGTTTTTT	CASSRSSGELFF
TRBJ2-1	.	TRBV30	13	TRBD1	TGTGCCTGGAGTCGGGACAGAGGCAATGAGCAGTTCTTC	CAWSRDRGNEQFF
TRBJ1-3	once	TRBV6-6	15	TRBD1	TGTGCCAGCAGTCAACCCGGGACAGAAGGAAACACCATATATTTT	CASSQPGTEGNTIYF
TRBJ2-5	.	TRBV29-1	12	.	TGCAGCGTTGGTCTAGCTCTCGGGACCCAGTACTTC	CSVGLALGTQYF
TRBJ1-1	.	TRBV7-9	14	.	TGTGCCAGCAGCTTAGCTGTGGGGAACACTGAAGCTTTCTTT	CASSLAVGNTEAFF
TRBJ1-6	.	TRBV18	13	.	TGTGCCAGCTCCCCCGACACGCAGTTCGCCCTCCACTTT	CASSPDTQFALHF
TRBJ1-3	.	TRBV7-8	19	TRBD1	TGTGCCAGCAGCTTAGCGGGACAGGGAAGGGTCGGCGCTGGAAACACCATATATTTT	CASSLAGQGRVGAGNTIYF
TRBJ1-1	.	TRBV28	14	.	TGTGCCAGCCCTCCCCCCGGAGGGTTCACTGAAGCTTTCTTT	CASPPPGGFTEAFF
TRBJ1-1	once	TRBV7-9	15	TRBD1	TGTGCCAGCAGCCCGAGACAGGGGCCGAACACTGAAGCTTTCTTT	CASSPRQGPNTEAFF
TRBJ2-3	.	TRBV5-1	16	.	TGCGCCAGCAGCCAACCTCTAGCGCAAGGCACAGATACGCAGTATTTT	CASSQPLAQGTDTQYF
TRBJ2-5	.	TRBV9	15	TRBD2	TGTGCCAGCAACCCCGCGGGGGGGCCGAGAGAGACCCAGTACTTC	CASNPAGGPRETQYF
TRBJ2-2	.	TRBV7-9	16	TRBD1	TGTGCCAGCAGCCGAACCGGGACAGGGGAGGCCGGGGAGCTGTTTTTT	CASSRTGTGEAGELFF
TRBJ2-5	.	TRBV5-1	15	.	TGCGCCAGCAGCTTGGCCGGCACGAAAGGGGAGACCCAGTACTTC	CASSLAGTKGETQYF
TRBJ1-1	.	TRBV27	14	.	TGTGCCAGCAGTCTGGGGTCAATGAACACTGAAGCTTTCTTT	CASSLGSMNTEAFF
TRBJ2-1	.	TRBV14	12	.	TGTGCCAGCAGCCCTAATACCAATGAGCAGTTCTTC	CASSPNTNEQFF
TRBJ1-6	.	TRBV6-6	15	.	TGTGCCAGCAGTCGATCGTTGGGGAATAATTCACCCCTCCACTTT	CASSRSLGNNSPLHF